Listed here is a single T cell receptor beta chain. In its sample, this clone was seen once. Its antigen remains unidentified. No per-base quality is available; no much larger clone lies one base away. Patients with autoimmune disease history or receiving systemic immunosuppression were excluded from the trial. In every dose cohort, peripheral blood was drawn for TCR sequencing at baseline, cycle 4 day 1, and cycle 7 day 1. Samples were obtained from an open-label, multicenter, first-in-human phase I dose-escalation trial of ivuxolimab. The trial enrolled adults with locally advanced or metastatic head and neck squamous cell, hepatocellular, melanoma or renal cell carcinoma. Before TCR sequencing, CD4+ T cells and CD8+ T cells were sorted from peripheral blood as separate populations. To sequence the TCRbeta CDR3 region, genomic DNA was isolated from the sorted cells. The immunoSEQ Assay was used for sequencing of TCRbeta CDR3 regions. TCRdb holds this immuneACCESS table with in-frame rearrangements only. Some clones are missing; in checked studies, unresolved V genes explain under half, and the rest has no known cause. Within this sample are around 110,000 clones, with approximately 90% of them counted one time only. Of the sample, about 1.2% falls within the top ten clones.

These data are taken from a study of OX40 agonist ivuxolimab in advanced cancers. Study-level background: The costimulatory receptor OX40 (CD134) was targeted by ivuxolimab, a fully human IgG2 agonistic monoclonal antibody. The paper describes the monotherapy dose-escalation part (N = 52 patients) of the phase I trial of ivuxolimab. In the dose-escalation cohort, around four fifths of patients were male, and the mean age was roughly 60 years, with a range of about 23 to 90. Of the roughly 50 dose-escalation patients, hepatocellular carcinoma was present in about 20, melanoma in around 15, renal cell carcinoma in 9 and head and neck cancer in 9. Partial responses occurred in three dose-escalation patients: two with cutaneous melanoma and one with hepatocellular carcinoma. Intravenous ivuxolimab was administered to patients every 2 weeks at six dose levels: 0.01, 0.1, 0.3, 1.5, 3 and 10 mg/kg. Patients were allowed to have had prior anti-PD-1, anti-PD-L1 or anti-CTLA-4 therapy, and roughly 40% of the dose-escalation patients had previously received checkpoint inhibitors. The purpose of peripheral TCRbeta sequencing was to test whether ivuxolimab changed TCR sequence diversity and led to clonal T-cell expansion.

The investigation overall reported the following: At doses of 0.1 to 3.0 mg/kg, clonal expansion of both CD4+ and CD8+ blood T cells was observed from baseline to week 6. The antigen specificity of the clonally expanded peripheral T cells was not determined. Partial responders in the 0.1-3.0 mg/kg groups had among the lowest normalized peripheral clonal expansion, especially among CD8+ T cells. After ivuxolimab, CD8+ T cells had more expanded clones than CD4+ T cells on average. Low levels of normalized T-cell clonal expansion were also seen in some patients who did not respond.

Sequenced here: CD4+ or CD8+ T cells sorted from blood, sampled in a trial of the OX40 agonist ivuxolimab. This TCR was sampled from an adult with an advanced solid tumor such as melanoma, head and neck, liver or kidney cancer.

The nucleotide sequence is given as TGTGCCAGCAGTACTAGACACTCCACAGATACGCAGTATTTT. Its translation reads: CASSTRHSTDTQYF. This sequence uses TRBV28 and TRBJ2-3; perhaps TRBD2 is the D gene, with 5 bases matching. The CDR3 spans 14 residues, from the cysteine through the phenylalanine. Only the CDR3 DNA is retained, 42 bases long and in frame from the first base. The germline V gene specifies MDHEN as CDR1 and SYDVKM as CDR2. The germline ends are 11 bases apart after V is trimmed by 5 bases and J by 2 bases.